The entry below gives a single T cell receptor beta chain sequence along with its context. The data were taken from a study of blood T cell repertoires in COVID-19. Study context: Acute and convalescent COVID-19 samples came from the United States, Italy and Spain.

The Seattle patients, enrolled during active infection, were followed longitudinally. This CDR3 spans 16 amino acids. Trimming took 5 bases from V and 7 from J; bases not matched to a gene: 9. Germline V gene data show CDR1 as SGHTA and CDR2 as FQGNSA. Assay: immunoSEQ multiplex PCR; the TCRdb copy retains only in-frame clones and omits some. Of about 26,000 clones in the sample, approximately 85% are singletons; the top ten hold around 28%. The specimen was peripheral blood. The chain combines TRBV7-2 with TRBJ1-6; TRBD1 matches 9 bases. This clonotype originated in an elderly woman with COVID-19, enrolled during active disease. The CDR3 nucleotides read TGTGCCAGCAGCGTCAAACAGGGGGCTAACAATTCACCCCTCCACTTT. Its protein is CASSVKQGANNSPLHF.